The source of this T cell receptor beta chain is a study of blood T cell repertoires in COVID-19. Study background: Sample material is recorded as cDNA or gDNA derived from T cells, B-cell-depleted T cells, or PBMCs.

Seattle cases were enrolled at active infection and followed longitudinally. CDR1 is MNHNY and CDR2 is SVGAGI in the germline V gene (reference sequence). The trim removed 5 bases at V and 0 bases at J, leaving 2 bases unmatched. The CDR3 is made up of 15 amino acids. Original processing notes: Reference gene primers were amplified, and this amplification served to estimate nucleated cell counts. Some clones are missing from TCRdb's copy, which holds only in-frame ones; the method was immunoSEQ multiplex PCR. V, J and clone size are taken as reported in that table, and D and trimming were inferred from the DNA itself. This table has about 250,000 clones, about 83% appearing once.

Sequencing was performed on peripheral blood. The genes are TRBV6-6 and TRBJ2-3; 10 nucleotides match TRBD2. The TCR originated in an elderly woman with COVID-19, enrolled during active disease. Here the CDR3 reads CASSLAGDSTDTQYF. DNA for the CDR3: TGTGCCAGCAGTCTAGCGGGGGATAGCACAGATACGCAGTATTTT.